The clone carrying this TCR beta chain was seen just once. The antigen is not known. Germline V gives CDR1 SGHTA, CDR2 FQGNSA. The V end lost 3 bases, the J end lost 2 bases, and 6 bases lay between the germline ends. The CDR3 consists of 13 residues. Replicate PCRs were loaded with approximately 310 ng DNA from unsorted PBMC, 30,000 or so T cell genomes. Sequencing of unsorted PBMC DNA was carried out using ten immunoSEQ deep assay plates. The protocol was immunoSEQ multiplex PCR, while the TCRdb copy is restricted to in-frame clones and leaves out a portion. This sample carries fewer than 600,000 clones, roughly 77% of them seen once, and the ten largest clones take over 10%. This record belongs to a study of shared clonotypes between healthy human individuals. Study results and caveats: Limited genetic and exposure-history diversity came from having few donors.

Sequences were obtained from PBMCs. The TCR sequence derives from a woman between 40 and 50 years old in good health. Some clones in this sample may be carry-over from other donors' samples. The V gene is TRBV7-2, the J gene TRBJ2-3; D uncertain. CDR3 region: CASSFQNTDTQYF. Here the CDR3 DNA reads TGTGCCAGCAGCTTCCAGAACACAGATACGCAGTATTTT. The full variable domain, with the rest looked up from reference TRBV7-2 and TRBJ2-3, is GAGVSQSPSNKVTEKGKDVELRCDPISGHTALYWYRQSLGQGLEFLIYFQGNSAPDKSGLPSDRFSAERTGGSVSTLTIQRTQQEDSAVYLCASSFQNTDTQYFGPGTRLTVL.